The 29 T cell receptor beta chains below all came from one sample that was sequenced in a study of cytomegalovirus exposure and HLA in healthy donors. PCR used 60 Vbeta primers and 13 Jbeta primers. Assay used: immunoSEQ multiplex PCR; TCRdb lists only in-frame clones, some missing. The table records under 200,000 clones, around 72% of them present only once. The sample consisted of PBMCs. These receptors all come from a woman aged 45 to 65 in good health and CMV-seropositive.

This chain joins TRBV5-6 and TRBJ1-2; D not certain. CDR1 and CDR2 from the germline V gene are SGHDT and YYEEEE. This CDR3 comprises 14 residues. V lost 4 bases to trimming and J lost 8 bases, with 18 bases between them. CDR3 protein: CASSVVRGRIGYTF. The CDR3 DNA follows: TGTGCCAGCAGCGTAGTCCGGGGTCGTATAGGCTACACCTTC. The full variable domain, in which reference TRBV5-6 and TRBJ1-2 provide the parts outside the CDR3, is DAGVTQSPTHLIKTRGQQVTLRCSPKSGHDTVSWYQQALGQGPQFIFQYYEEEERQRGNFPDRFSGHQFPNYSSELNVNALLLGDSALYLCASSVVRGRIGYTFGSGTRLTVV.

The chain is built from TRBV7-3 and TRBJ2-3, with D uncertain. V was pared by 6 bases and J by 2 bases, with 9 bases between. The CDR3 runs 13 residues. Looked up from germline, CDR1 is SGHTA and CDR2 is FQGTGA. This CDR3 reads CASSRSPTDTQYF. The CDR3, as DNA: TGTGCCAGCAGTCGTAGCCCCACAGATACGCAGTATTTT. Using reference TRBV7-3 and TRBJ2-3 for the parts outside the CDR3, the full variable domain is GAGVSQTPSNKVTEKGKYVELRCDPISGHTALYWYRQSLGQGPEFLIYFQGTGAADDSGLPNDRFFAVRPEGSVSTLKIQRTERGDSAVYLCASSRSPTDTQYFGPGTRLTVL.

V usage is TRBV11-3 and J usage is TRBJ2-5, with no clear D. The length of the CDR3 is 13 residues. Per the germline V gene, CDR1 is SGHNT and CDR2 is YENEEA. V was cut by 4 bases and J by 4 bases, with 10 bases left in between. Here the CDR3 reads CASSSPLVETQYF. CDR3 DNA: TGTGCCAGCAGCTCGCCCTTAGTAGAGACCCAGTACTTC.

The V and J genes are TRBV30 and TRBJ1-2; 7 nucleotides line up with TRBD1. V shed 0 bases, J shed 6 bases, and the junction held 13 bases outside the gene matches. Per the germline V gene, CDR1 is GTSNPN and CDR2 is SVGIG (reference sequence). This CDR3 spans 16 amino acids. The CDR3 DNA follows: TGTGCCTGGAGTGTATGGGGGGACAGTTCCTTTAATGGCTACACCTTC. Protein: CAWSVWGDSSFNGYTF. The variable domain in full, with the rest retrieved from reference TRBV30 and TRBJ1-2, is SQTIHQWPATLVQPVGSPLSLECTVEGTSNPNLYWYRQAAGRGLQLLFYSVGIGQISSEVPQNLSASRPQDRQFILSSKKLLLSDSGFYLCAWSVWGDSSFNGYTFGSGTRLTVV.

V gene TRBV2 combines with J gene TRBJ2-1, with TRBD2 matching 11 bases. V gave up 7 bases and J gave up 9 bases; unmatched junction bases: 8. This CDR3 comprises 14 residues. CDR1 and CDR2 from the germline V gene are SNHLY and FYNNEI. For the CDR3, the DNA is TGTGCCAGCAACTGGGGACTAGCGGCGGGTGAGCAGTTCTTC. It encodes CASNWGLAAGEQFF.

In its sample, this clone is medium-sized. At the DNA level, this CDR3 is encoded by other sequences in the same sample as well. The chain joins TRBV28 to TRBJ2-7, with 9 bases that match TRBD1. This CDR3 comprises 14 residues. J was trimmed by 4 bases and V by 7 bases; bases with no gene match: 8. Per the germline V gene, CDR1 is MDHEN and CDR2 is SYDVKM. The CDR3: CASTAGTGRYEQYF. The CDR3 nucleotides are TGTGCCAGCACAGCCGGGACAGGGAGATACGAGCAGTACTTC.

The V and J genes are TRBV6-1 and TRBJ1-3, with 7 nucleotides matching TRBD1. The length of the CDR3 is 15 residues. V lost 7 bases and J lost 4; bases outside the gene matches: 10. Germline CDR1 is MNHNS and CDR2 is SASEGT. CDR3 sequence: CASTLDRAPGNTIYF. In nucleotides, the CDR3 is TGTGCCAGCACCCTTGACAGGGCTCCCGGAAACACCATATATTTT.

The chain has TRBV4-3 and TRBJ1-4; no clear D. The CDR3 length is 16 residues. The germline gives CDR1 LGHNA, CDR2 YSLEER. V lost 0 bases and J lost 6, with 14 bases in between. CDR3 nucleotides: TGCGCCAGCAGCCAAGACCACGGAGCGTTCTATGAAAAACTGTTTTTT. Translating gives CASSQDHGAFYEKLFF.

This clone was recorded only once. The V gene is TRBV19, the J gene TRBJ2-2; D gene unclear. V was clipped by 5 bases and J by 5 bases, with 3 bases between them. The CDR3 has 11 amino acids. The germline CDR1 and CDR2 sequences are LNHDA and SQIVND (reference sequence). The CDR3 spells CASSSTGELFF. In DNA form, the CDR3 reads TGTGCCAGTAGTTCAACCGGGGAGCTGTTTTTT. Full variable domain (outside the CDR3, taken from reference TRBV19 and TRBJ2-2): DGGITQSPKYLFRKEGQNVTLSCEQNLNHDAMYWYRQDPGQGLRLIYYSQIVNDFQKGDIAEGYSVSREKKESFPLTVTSAQKNPTAFYLCASSSTGELFFGEGSRLTVL.

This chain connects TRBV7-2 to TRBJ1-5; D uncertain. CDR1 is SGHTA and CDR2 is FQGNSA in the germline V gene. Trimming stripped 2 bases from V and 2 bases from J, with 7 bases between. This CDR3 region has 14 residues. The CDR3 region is CASSLMPGNQPQHF. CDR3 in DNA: TGTGCCAGCAGCTTAATGCCGGGCAATCAGCCCCAGCATTTT.

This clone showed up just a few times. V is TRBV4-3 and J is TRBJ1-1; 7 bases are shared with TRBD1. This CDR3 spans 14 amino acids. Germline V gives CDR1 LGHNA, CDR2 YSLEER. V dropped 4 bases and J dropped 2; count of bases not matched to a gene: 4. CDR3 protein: CASSPGTVNTEAFF. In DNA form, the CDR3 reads TGCGCCAGCAGCCCCGGGACAGTAAACACTGAAGCTTTCTTT.

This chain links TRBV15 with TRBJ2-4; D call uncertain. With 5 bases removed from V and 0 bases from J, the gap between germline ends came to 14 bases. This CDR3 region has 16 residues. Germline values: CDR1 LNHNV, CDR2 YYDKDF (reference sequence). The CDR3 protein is CATSPEVLGAKNIQYF. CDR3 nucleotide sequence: TGTGCCACCAGCCCCGAGGTCCTGGGAGCCAAAAACATTCAGTACTTC.

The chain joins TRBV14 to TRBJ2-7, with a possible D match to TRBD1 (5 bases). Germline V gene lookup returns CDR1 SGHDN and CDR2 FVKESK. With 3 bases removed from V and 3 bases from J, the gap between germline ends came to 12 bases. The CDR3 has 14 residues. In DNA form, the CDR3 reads TGTGCCAGCAGCCAGGTAGGGGTTGGCTACGAGCAGTACTTC. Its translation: CASSQVGVGYEQYF.

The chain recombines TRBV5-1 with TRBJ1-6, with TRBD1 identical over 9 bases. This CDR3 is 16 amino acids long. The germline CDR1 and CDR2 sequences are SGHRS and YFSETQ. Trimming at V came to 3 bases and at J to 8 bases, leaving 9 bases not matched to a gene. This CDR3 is CASSSPGQGGDSPLHF. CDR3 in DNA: TGCGCCAGCAGCTCCCCGGGACAGGGAGGAGATTCACCCCTCCACTTT.

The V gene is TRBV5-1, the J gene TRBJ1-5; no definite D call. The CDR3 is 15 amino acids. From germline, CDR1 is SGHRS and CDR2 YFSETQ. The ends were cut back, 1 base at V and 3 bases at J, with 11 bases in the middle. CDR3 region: CASSLSGDPNQPQHF. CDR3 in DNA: TGCGCCAGCAGCTTGTCAGGTGACCCCAATCAGCCCCAGCATTTT. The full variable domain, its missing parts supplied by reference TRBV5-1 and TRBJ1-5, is KAGVTQTPRYLIKTRGQQVTLSCSPISGHRSVSWYQQTPGQGLQFLFEYFSETQRNKGNFPGRFSGRQFSNSRSEMNVSTLELGDSALYLCASSLSGDPNQPQHFGDGTRLSIL.

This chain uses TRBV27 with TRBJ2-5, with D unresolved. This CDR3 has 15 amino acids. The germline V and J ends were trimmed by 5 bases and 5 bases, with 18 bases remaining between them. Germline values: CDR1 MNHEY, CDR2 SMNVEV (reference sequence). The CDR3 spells CASSPPEAARETQYF. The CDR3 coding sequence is TGTGCCAGCAGTCCTCCGGAAGCAGCCAGGGAGACCCAGTACTTC.

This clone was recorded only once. The CDR3 region is CASSLLPTGTTEAFF. CDR3 DNA sequence: TGTGCCAGCAGCCTCCTACCGACAGGGACAACTGAAGCTTTCTTT. This chain uses TRBV7-2 with TRBJ1-1; TRBD1 matches at 7 bases. The V and J ends lost 5 bases and 5 bases, in that order; junction bases with no gene match: 11. Per germline, CDR1 SGHTA and CDR2 FQGNSA. The CDR3 loop spans 15 amino acids. Drawing the rest from reference TRBV7-2 and TRBJ1-1, the complete variable domain is GAGVSQSPSNKVTEKGKDVELRCDPISGHTALYWYRQSLGQGLEFLIYFQGNSAPDKSGLPSDRFSAERTGGSVSTLTIQRTQQEDSAVYLCASSLLPTGTTEAFFGQGTRLTVV.

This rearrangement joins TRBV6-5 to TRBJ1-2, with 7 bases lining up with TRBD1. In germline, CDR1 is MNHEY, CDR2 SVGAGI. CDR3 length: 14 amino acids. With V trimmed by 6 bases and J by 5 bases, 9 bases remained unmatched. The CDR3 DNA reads TGTGCCAGCAGCTTCCGGGACAGACGTTATGGCTACACCTTC. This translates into CASSFRDRRYGYTF.

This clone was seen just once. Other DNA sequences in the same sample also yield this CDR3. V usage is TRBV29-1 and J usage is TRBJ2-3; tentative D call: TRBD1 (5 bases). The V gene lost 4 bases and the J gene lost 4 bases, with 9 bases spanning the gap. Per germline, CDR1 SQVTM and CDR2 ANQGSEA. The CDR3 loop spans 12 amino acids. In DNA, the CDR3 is TGCAGCGTTGCGCAGGGTTCAGATACGCAGTATTTT. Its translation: CSVAQGSDTQYF.

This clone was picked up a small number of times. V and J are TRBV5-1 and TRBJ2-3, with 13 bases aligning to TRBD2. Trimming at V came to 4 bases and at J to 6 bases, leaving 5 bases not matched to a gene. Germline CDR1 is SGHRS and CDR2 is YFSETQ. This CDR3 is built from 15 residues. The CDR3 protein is CASSQLAGGMDTQYF. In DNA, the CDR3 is TGCGCCAGCAGCCAACTAGCGGGGGGGATGGATACGCAGTATTTT.

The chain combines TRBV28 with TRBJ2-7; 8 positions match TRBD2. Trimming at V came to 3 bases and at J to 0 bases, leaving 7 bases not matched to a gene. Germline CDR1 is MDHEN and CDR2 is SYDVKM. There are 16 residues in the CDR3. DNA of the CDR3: TGTGCCAGCAGTTTCTTCGGGGGGGGGATCTCCTACGAGCAGTACTTC. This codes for CASSFFGGGISYEQYF.

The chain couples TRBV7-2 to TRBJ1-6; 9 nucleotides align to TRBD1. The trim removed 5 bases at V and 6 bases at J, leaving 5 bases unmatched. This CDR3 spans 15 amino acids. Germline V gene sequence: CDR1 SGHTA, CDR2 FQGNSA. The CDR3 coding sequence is TGTGCCAGCAGCCTACAGGGGGCATTTAATTCACCCCTCCACTTT. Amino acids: CASSLQGAFNSPLHF.

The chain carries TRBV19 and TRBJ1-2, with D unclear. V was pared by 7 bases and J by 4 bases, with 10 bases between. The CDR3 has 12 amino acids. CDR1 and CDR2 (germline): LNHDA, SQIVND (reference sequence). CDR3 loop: CASNSYPYGYTF. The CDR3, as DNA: TGTGCCAGTAATAGCTACCCCTATGGCTACACCTTC.

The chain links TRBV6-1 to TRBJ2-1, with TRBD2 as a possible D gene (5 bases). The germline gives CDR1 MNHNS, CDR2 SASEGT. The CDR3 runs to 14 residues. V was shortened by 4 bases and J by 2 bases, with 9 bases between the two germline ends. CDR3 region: CASSVAGPYNEQFF. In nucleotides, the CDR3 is TGTGCCAGCAGTGTTGCGGGTCCCTACAATGAGCAGTTCTTC.

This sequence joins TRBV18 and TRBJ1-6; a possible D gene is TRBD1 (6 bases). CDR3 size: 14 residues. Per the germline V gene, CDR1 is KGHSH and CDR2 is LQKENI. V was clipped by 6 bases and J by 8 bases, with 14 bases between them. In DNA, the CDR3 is TGTGCCAGCTCCTCACGGGACACGGATTCACCCCTCCACTTT. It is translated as CASSSRDTDSPLHF. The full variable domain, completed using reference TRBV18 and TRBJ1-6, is NAGVMQNPRHLVRRRGQEARLRCSPMKGHSHVYWYRQLPEEGLKFMVYLQKENIIDESGMPKERFSAEFPKEGPSILRIQQVVRGDSAAYFCASSSRDTDSPLHFGNGTRLTVT.

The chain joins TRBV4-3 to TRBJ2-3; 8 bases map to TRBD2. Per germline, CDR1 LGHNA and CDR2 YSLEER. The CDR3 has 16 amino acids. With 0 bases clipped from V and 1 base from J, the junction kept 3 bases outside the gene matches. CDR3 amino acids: CASSQEGAGGTDTQYF. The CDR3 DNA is TGCGCCAGCAGCCAAGAGGGAGCGGGGGGCACAGATACGCAGTATTTT.

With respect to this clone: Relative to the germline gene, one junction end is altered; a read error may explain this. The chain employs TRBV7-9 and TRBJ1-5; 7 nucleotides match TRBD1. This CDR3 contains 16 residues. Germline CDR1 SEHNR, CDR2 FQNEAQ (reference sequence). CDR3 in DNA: TGTTCCAGCAGCTTAGGTCAGGGGGTTGGCAATCAGCCCCAGCATTTT. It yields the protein CSSSLGQGVGNQPQHF.

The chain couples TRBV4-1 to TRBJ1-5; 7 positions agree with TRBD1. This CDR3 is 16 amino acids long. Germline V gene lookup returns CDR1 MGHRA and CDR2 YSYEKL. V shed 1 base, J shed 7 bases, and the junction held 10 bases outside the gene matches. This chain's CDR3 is CASSQGLRGWKQPQHF. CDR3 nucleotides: TGCGCCAGCAGCCAAGGTCTCAGGGGGTGGAAGCAGCCCCAGCATTTT.

CDR3 in DNA: TGTGCCACCAGAGGACTAGCGACCGCCGGGGAGCTGTTTTTT. Its protein is CATRGLATAGELFF. This chain uses TRBV6-4 with TRBJ2-2; 9 bases are shared with TRBD2. V was pared by 10 bases and J by 6 bases, with 9 bases of the junction left unmatched. This CDR3 spans 14 amino acids. Germline values: CDR1 MRHNA, CDR2 SNTAGT.